One sample yielded the 3 T cell receptor beta chains listed below, sequenced in a study of patients and donors after allogeneic stem cell transplantation. TCRdb reanalysed the RT-PCR reads using MiXCR and keeps one entry per CDR3 protein. The profile shows approximately 210,000 distinct CDR3 sequences, roughly 40% of them singletons. Sequencing was performed on blood, either unsorted or a sorted T cell fraction (not recorded which). The source is a human donor who was either an allogeneic HSCT recipient or a stem cell or donor lymphocyte infusion donor (not recorded which). It is not recorded whose cells these are; they may come from a transplant donor.

V gene TRBV28 combines with J gene TRBJ1-1, with 11 positions matching TRBD1. CDR3 length: 13 residues. V trimming: 3 bases; J trimming: 7 bases; junction bases outside the gene matches: 1. In germline, CDR1 is MDHEN, CDR2 SYDVKM. The chain's CDR3 is CASSFGTGGEAFF. CDR3 coding DNA: TGTGCCAGCAGTTTTGGGACAGGGGGTGAAGCTTTCTTT.

This clonotype occurred a few times. The V gene is TRBV28, the J gene TRBJ1-3; D is unresolved. Trimming removed 2 bases at V and 4 bases at J, with 3 bases between. CDR1 is MDHEN, CDR2 SYDVKM, per germline. The CDR3 has 12 residues. The DNA for the CDR3 is TGTGCCAGCAGTTTAGTCGGAAACACCATATATTTT. Amino acid sequence: CASSLVGNTIYF.

The chain has TRBV28 and TRBJ2-1; 7 nucleotides align to TRBD1. Unmatched junction bases numbered 11, after V lost 3 bases and J lost 0 bases. The CDR3 length is 18 residues. Germline V lookup: CDR1 MDHEN, CDR2 SYDVKM. CDR3 DNA sequence: TGTGCCAGCAGTTTCGCCGGGACAGCACACGCCTCCTACAATGAGCAGTTCTTC. Amino acids: CASSFAGTAHASYNEQFF.